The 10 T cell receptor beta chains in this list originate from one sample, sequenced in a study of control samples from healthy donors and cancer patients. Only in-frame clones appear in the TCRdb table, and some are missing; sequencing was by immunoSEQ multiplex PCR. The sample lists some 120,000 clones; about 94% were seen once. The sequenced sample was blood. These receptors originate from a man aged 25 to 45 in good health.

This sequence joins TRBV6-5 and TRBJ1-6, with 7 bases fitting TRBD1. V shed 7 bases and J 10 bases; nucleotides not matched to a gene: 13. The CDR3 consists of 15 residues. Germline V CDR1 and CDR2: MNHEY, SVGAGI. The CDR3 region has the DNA TGTGCCAGCACCCCTACCACAGGGGTTAGCTCACCCCTCCACTTT. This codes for CASTPTTGVSSPLHF.

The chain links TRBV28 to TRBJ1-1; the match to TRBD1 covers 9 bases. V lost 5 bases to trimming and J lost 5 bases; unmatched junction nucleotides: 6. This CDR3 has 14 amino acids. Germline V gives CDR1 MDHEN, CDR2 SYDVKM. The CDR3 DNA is TGTGCCAGCAGTGTCGGACAGGGGTCGACTGAAGCTTTCTTT. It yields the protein CASSVGQGSTEAFF.

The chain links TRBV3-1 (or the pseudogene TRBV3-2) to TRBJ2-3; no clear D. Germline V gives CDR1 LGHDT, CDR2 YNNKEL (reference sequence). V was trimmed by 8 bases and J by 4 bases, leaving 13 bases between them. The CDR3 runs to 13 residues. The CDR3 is CASAPPAADTQYF. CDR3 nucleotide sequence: TGTGCCAGCGCCCCGCCAGCTGCAGATACGCAGTATTTT.

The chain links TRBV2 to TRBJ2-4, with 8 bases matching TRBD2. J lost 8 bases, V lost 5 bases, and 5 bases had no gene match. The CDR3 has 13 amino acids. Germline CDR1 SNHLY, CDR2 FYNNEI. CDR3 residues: CASSHGTRDIQYF. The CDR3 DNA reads TGTGCCAGCAGTCACGGGACTAGGGACATTCAGTACTTC.

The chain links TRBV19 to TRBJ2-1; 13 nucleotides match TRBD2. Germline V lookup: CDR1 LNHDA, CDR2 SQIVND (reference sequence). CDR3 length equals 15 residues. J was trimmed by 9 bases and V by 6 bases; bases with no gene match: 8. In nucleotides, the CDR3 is TGTGCCAGTAGGCCGACTAGCGGGGGGCGGGGTGAGCAGTTCTTC. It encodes CASRPTSGGRGEQFF.

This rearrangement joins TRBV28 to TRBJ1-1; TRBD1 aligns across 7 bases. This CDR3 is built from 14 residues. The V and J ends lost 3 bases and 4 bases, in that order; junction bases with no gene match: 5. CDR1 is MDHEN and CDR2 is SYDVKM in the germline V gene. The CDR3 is CASSFFRGSTEAFF. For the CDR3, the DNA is TGTGCCAGCAGTTTTTTCAGGGGGAGCACTGAAGCTTTCTTT.

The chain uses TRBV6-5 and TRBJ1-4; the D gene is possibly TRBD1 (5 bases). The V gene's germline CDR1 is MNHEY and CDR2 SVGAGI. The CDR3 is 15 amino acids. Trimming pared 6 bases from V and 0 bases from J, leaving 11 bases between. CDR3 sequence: CASRGTDATNEKLFF. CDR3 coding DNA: TGTGCCAGCAGGGGGACGGACGCAACTAATGAAAAACTGTTTTTT.

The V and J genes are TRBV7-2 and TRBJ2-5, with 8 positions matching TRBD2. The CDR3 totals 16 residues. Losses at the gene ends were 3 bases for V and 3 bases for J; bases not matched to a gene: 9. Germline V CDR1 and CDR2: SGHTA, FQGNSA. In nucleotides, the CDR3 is TGTGCCAGCAGCTTTGTTCCCGGGGGGGGCGAAGAGACCCAGTACTTC. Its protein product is CASSFVPGGGEETQYF.

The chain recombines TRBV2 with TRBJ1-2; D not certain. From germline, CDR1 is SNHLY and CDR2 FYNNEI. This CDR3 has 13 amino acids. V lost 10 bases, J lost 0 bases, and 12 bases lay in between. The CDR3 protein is CATYSTANYGYTF. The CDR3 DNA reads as TGTGCCACCTACTCGACCGCTAACTATGGCTACACCTTC.

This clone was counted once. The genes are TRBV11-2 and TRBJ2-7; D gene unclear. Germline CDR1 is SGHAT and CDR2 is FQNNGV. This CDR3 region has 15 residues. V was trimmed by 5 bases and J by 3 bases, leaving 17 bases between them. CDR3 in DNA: TGTGCCAGCAGCCGCCGGACGGCGAACTTCTACGAGCAGTACTTC. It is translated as CASSRRTANFYEQYF.